Reported below is one T cell receptor (beta chain). This sample is drawn from a study of control samples from healthy donors and cancer patients. Some clones are missing from TCRdb's copy, which holds only in-frame ones; the method was immunoSEQ multiplex PCR. The data hold about 150,000 clones, with about 93% observed a single time. The sequencing sample was made of blood. The receptor was isolated from a man aged 50 to 60 in good health.

CDR3 DNA: TGTGCCAGCAGCCTACCACAGGGTAACTATGGCTACACCTTC. Protein sequence: CASSLPQGNYGYTF. The chain joins TRBV5-6 to TRBJ1-2, with D perhaps matching TRBD1 (6 bases). CDR3 size: 14 residues. CDR1 is SGHDT, CDR2 YYEEEE, per germline. V was shortened by 4 bases and J by 1 base, with 11 bases between the two germline ends.